This TCR beta chain was retrieved from a study of blood T cell repertoires in COVID-19. Sequenced by immunoSEQ multiplex PCR; TCRdb stores in-frame clones only, minus some. Seen here are 300,000 to 350,000 clones, 80% to 90% observed once, and the top ten hold about 4.7%. The junction had 8 bases not matched to a gene; V was cut back by 4 bases and J by 8 bases. This CDR3 is built from 14 residues. The V gene's germline CDR1 is SGHNT and CDR2 YYREEE (reference sequence). Recovered status in Cohort 3 required two negative PCRs, clearance, or symptom resolution. This chain joins TRBV5-4 and TRBJ1-4; 7 positions agree with TRBD1. Material for sequencing was PBMCs or T cells enriched from blood (not recorded which). This TCR was recovered from a man aged 25 to 40 who had recovered from COVID-19. CDR3 in amino acids: CASSLGQPYEKLFF. The DNA for the CDR3 is TGTGCCAGCAGCCTGGGACAGCCTTACGAAAAACTGTTTTTT.